This TCR beta chain was sequenced during a study of CD8 T cells in ankylosing spondylitis. This clonotype was observed many times. V lost 1 base, J lost 0 bases, and 14 bases lay in between. This CDR3 is 17 amino acids long. Germline CDR1 SGDLS, CDR2 YYNGEE. TCRdb re-analysed the 5' RACE reads in MiXCR, keeping a single row per CDR3 protein. The data hold 39,000 or so distinct CDR3 sequences, with around 3% observed a single time. The TCR comes from a male donor with ankylosing spondylitis or in good health (not recorded which). The chain joins TRBV9 to TRBJ1-3; a weak D match, TRBD1 (5 bases). Specimen: blood, either unsorted or a sorted T cell fraction (not recorded which). CDR3 in DNA: TGTGCCAGCAGCGTAACAGGAATGATCACCTCTGGAAACACCATATATTTT. Protein: CASSVTGMITSGNTIYF.